This T cell receptor (beta chain) comes out of a study of CD8+CD57+ T cells in acquired aplastic anemia. Study background: Quantities of DNA derived from sorted CD4+ and CD8+ cells averaged approximately 3.3 ug.

This clonotype was counted between two and nine times. Antigen: not known. This CDR3 region has 13 residues. The V gene lost 3 bases and the J gene lost 6 bases, with 9 bases spanning the gap. The germline V gene has CDR1 KGHSH and CDR2 LQKENI. TCR beta VDJ and CDR3 profiling used genomic DNA as template. MiXCR, applied by TCRdb to the reads, yields one record per CDR3 protein. The table shows roughly 300,000 distinct CDR3 sequences, with roughly 50% occurring only once. Overall study findings and caveats: Patients had twenty-nine CD8+ CDR3 sequences in common with controls (the shared set). Simpson's diversity of CD8+ cells was not significantly different in patients compared with controls.

The chain couples TRBV18 to TRBJ1-5; D remains unclear. This receptor was taken from a human donor with severe aplastic anemia or a healthy control (not recorded which). The material sequenced was sorted CD4+, CD8+, or CD8+CD57+ T cells (not recorded which) from PBMCs. In nucleotides, the CDR3 is TGTGCCAGCTCACCGAAAGGCGCTCAGCCCCAGCATTTT. Protein product: CASSPKGAQPQHF.